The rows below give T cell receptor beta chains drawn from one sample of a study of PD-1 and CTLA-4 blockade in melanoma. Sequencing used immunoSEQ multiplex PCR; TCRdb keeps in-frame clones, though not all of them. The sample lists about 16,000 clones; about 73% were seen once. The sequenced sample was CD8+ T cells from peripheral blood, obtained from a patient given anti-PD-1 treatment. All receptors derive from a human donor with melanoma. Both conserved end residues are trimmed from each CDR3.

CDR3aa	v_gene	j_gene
ASSGGGQRTAYEQY	TRBV10-2	TRBJ2-7
ASSDTDTQY	TRBV10-2	TRBJ2-3
ASSQGGWRGDFLPRYT	TRBV3-1/TRBV3-2	TRBJ1-2
ASSQEGQIEAF	TRBV3-1/TRBV3-2	TRBJ1-1
ASSPLDAGRGRDGYT	TRBV18	TRBJ1-2
ASSPWDREDGYT	TRBV6-5	TRBJ1-2
ASSVTGNYGYT	TRBV27	TRBJ1-2
ASSLTTEAF	TRBV13	TRBJ1-1
ASRLPHGDNEQF	TRBV2	TRBJ2-1
ASSGHPRVIQY	TRBV6-4	TRBJ2-4
ASSQDRGGGTEAF	TRBV4-1	TRBJ1-1
ASISSTEAF	TRBV6-5	TRBJ1-1
ASSYSAGGSYNEQF	TRBV6-5	TRBJ2-1
ASSLSGGPTLREQY	TRBV27	TRBJ2-7
ASSLAPGREDGYT	TRBV5-1	TRBJ1-2
ASSYSGQGREQF	TRBV6-5	TRBJ2-1
ASATGGGSQAF	TRBV2	TRBJ1-1
ASGQPDFDGYT	TRBV6-5	TRBJ1-2
ASRSPSYNSPLH	TRBV10-2	TRBJ1-6
ASSLSTGVRRSPLH	TRBV27	TRBJ1-6
ASSEVERRNGYT	TRBV10-2	TRBJ1-2
ASSPTSGGSYNEQF	TRBV7-9	TRBJ2-1
ASSFIRQNEQY	TRBV6-5	TRBJ2-7
ASSPSFWTGELGNTIY	TRBV11-2	TRBJ1-3
ASSQGTGLARTDTQY	TRBV3-1/TRBV3-2	TRBJ2-3
ASSPRDRPYEQY	TRBV11-3	TRBJ2-7
ASSIEGTGGSGYT	TRBV19	TRBJ1-2
ASSLGLNTGELF	TRBV5-6	TRBJ2-2
ASSLGAGGLWPSTNEKLF	TRBV5-5	TRBJ1-4
ASSLASGQGGYGYT	TRBV7-8	TRBJ1-2
ASSVGGTGEQY	TRBV9	TRBJ2-7
ASIYGGDTEAF	TRBV13	TRBJ1-1
ASSQEGGNQPQH	TRBV4-1	TRBJ1-5
ASSIATSGRNEQF	TRBV19	TRBJ2-1
ASSLEGYRELF	TRBV7-9	TRBJ2-2
SARSTGELF	TRBV20-1	TRBJ2-2
ASSLVGRAVAEAF	TRBV5-1	TRBJ1-1
ASSLDPLGSDSPLH	TRBV27	TRBJ1-6
ASSFDPGQRSDTQY	TRBV7-6	TRBJ2-3
ASSLSPGQSTDTQY	TRBV27	TRBJ2-3
ASSAARTVPPENTIY	TRBV21-1	TRBJ1-3
ASRPGGGSYT	TRBV2	TRBJ1-2